These 5 T cell receptor beta chains originate from one sample sequenced in a study of T cell responses to AZD1222 COVID-19 vaccine. Sequenced by immunoSEQ multiplex PCR; TCRdb stores in-frame clones only, minus some. The profile shows 90,000 to 120,000 clones, 75% to 90% of them singletons. This material consisted of peripheral blood, taken on day 0 of AZD1222 vaccination. The receptors were gathered from an adult in good health.

The chain combines TRBV18 with TRBJ2-7; the D is unclear. The CDR3 runs to 12 residues. Germline V lookup: CDR1 KGHSH, CDR2 LQKENI. V lost 1 base and J lost 3, with 4 bases in between. The CDR3 nucleotides are TGTGCCAGCTCACCACGGGTCTACGAGCAGTACTTC. Translating gives CASSPRVYEQYF.

The chain's CDR3 is CASSIRAAQRVLTF. The CDR3 DNA is TGTGCCAGTAGTATAAGGGCAGCTCAGCGCGTCCTGACTTTC. The chain uses TRBV19 and TRBJ2-6; D not certain. The CDR3 extends over 14 amino acids. Looked up from germline, CDR1 is LNHDA and CDR2 is SQIVND (reference sequence). V dropped 2 bases and J dropped 12 bases, with 14 bases sitting between them.

V and J are TRBV7-3 and TRBJ2-3, with 8 bases matching TRBD2. With V trimmed by 5 bases and J by 3 bases, 10 bases remained unmatched. Germline values: CDR1 SGHTA, CDR2 FQGTGA. The CDR3 covers 16 residues. This CDR3 reads CASSPGAGGRTDTQYF. CDR3 bases: TGTGCCAGCAGCCCGGGGGCGGGGGGCCGGACAGATACGCAGTATTTT.

CDR3 loop: CASSLDMGGDYNEQFF. The CDR3 DNA follows: TGTGCCAGCAGCTTAGATATGGGGGGGGATTACAATGAGCAGTTCTTC. V is TRBV11-2 and J is TRBJ2-1; 7 positions agree with TRBD2. V dropped 0 bases and J dropped 4; count of bases not matched to a gene: 6. In germline, CDR1 is SGHAT, CDR2 FQNNGV. The CDR3 length is 16 residues.

V is TRBV5-1 and J is TRBJ2-7; a weak D match, TRBD1 (5 bases). Germline values: CDR1 SGHRS, CDR2 YFSETQ. The CDR3 has 14 amino acids. Trimming left V 1 base short and J 5 bases short, with 13 bases between. Here the CDR3 DNA reads TGCGCCAGCAGCTTGTGGGGCGCCCGGGACGAGCAGTACTTC. Protein product: CASSLWGARDEQYF.